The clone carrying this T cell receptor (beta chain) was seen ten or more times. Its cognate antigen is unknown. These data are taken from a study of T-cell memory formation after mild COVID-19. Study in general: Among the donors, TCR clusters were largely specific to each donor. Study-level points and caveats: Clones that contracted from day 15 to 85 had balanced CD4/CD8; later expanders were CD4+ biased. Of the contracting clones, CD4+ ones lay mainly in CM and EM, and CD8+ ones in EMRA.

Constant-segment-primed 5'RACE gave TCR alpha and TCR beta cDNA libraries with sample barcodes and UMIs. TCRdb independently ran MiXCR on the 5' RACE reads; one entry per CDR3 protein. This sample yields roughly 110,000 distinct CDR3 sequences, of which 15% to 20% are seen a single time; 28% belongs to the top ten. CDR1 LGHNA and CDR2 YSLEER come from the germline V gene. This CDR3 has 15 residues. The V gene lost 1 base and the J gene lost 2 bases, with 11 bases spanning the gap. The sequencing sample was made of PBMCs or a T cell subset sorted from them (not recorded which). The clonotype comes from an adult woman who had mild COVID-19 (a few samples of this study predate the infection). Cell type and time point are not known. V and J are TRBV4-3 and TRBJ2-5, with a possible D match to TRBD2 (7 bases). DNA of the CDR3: TGCGCCAGCAGCCAAGGGAGGGGGGGACAAGAGACCCAGTACTTC. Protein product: CASSQGRGGQETQYF.